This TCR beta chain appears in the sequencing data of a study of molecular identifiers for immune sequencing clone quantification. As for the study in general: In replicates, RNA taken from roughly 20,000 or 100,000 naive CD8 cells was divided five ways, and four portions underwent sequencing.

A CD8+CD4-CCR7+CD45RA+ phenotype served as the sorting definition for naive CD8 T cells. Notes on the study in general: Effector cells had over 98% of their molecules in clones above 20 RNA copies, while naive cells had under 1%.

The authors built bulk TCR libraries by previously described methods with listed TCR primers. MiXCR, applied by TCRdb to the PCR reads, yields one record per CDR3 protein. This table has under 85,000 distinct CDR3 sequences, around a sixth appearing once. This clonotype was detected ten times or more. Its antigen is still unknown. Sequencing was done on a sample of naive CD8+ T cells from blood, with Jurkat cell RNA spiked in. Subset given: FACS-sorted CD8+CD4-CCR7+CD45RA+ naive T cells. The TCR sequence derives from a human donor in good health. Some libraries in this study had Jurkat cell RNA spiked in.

The CDR3 spells CASKSTGGGPWDTEAFF. CDR3 in DNA: TGTGCCAGCAAATCGACAGGGGGTGGCCCTTGGGACACTGAAGCTTTCTTT. The rearrangement links TRBV7-2 to TRBJ1-1; 9 bases line up with TRBD1. V was pared by 7 bases and J by 3 bases, with 15 bases of the junction left unmatched. This CDR3 region has 17 residues. Germline values: CDR1 SGHTA, CDR2 FQGNSA.